The 8 T cell receptor beta chains reported below all come from one sample, sequenced in a study of blood T cell repertoires in COVID-19. Clones were sequenced by immunoSEQ multiplex PCR, and TCRdb holds only the in-frame ones, with some missing. Of 150,000 to 200,000 clones listed, 88% are singletons. Sequencing was done on a sample of peripheral blood. The receptor set was obtained from a human donor in a cohort sampled during active COVID-19.

This clone was picked up a small number of times. This chain connects TRBV5-1 to TRBJ2-5, with D tentatively TRBD1 (6 bases). Looked up from germline, CDR1 is SGHRS and CDR2 is YFSETQ. The V end lost 3 bases, the J end lost 1 base, and 13 bases lay between the germline ends. The CDR3 consists of 15 residues. The CDR3 region is CASSSYRDPQETQYF. CDR3 sequence (DNA): TGCGCCAGCAGCTCCTACAGGGATCCCCAAGAGACCCAGTACTTC.

The chain carries TRBV7-2 and TRBJ1-1; D may be TRBD1 (5 bases). CDR3 length equals 13 residues. Germline CDR1 is SGHTA and CDR2 is FQGNSA. V lost 1 base to trimming and J lost 5 bases, with 8 bases between them. CDR3 amino acids: CASSLEGKTEAFF. The CDR3 DNA follows: TGTGCCAGCAGCTTAGAGGGGAAGACTGAAGCTTTCTTT.

This chain connects TRBV5-1 to TRBJ1-2; D gene unclear. Germline CDR1 and CDR2: SGHRS and YFSETQ. The germline V and J ends were trimmed by 0 bases and 0 bases, with 15 bases remaining between them. The CDR3 covers 17 residues. The CDR3 region is CASSLALESGANYGYTF. For the CDR3, the DNA is TGCGCCAGCAGCTTGGCCCTCGAGTCGGGAGCTAACTATGGCTACACCTTC.

The chain carries TRBV19 and TRBJ1-1; D might be TRBD1 (6 bases). The CDR3 extends over 14 amino acids. V was pared by 11 bases and J by 1 base, with 17 bases between. Germline V CDR1 and CDR2: LNHDA, SQIVND (reference sequence). For the CDR3, the DNA is TGTGCCTCCAAAGTGGGGACACCGAACACTGAAGCTTTCTTT. It yields the protein CASKVGTPNTEAFF.

The CDR3 region is CASSLAGTRELFF. The DNA of the CDR3 is TGTGCCAGCAGCCTAGCGGGGACCAGGGAGCTGTTTTTT. The chain carries TRBV5-6 and TRBJ2-2; TRBD2 aligns across 9 bases. The CDR3 has 13 amino acids. Trimming at V came to 4 bases and at J to 9 bases, leaving 4 bases not matched to a gene. CDR1 and CDR2 from the germline V gene are SGHDT and YYEEEE.

V is TRBV12-3 or TRBV12-4 and J is TRBJ1-1; D remains ambiguous. This CDR3 spans 12 amino acids. Deletions cut 7 bases from V and 1 base from J, with 7 bases between. The CDR3 loop is CASIPWNTEAFF. The DNA of the CDR3 is TGTGCCAGCATCCCCTGGAACACTGAAGCTTTCTTT.

The gene calls are TRBV3-1 (or the pseudogene TRBV3-2) and TRBJ2-5, with TRBD2 matching over 11 bases. From germline, CDR1 is LGHDT and CDR2 YNNKEL (reference sequence). The CDR3 sequence is 17 residues long. The ends lost 0 bases at V and 3 bases at J; junction bases unmatched: 6. The CDR3 DNA follows: TGTGCCAGCAGCCAAGAGGGGACTAGCGGTCCTGAAGAGACCCAGTACTTC. Its translation: CASSQEGTSGPEETQYF.

This chain joins TRBV18 and TRBJ2-7, with TRBD1 as a possible D gene (6 bases). The germline V gene has CDR1 KGHSH and CDR2 LQKENI. The CDR3 has 13 amino acids. V was shortened by 5 bases and J by 6 bases, with 14 bases between the two germline ends. The CDR3 spells CASSTLDRSEQYF. Written as DNA, the CDR3 is TGTGCCAGCTCAACCCTGGACAGATCCGAGCAGTACTTC.